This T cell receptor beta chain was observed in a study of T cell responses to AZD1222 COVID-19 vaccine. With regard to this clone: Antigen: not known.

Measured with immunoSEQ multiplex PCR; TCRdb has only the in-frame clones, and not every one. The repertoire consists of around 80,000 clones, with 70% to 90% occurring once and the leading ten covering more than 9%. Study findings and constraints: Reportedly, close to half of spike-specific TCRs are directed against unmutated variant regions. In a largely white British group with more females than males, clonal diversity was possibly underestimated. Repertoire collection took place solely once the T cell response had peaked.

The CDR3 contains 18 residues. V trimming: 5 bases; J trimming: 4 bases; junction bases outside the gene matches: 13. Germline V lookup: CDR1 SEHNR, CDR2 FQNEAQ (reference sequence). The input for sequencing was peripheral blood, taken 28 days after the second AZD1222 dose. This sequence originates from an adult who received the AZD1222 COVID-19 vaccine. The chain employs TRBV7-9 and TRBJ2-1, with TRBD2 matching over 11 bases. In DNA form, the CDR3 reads TGTGCCAGCAGCACTACAGCGTATAGCGGGGGGGAGTACAATGAGCAGTTCTTC. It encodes CASSTTAYSGGEYNEQFF. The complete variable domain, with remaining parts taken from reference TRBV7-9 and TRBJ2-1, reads DTGVSQNPRHKITKRGQNVTFRCDPISEHNRLYWYRQTLGQGPEFLTYFQNEAQLEKSRLLSDRFSAERPKGSFSTLEIQRTEQGDSAMYLCASSTTAYSGGEYNEQFFGPGTRLTVL.